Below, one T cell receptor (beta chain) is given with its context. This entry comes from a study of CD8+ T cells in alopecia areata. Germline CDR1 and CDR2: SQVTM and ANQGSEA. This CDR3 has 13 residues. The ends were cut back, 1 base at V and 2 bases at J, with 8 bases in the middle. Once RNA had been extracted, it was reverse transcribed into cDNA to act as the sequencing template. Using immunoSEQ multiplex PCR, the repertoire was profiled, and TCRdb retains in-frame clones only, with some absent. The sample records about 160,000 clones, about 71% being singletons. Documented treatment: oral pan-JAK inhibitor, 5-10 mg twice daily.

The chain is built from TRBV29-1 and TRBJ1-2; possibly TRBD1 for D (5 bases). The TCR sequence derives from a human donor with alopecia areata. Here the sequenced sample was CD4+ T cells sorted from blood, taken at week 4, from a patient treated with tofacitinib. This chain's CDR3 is CSVEGQTNYGYTF. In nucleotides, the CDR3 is TGCAGCGTTGAAGGACAGACGAACTATGGCTACACCTTC.